A selection of T cell receptor beta chains follows, all from one sample in a study of T-cell memory formation after mild COVID-19. One entry per CDR3 protein results from TCRdb running MiXCR on the 5' RACE reads. The repertoire holds approximately 340,000 distinct CDR3 sequences, with about 16% as singletons. The sequenced sample consisted of PBMCs or a T cell subset sorted from them (not recorded which). These receptors all come from a man aged 18 to 29 who had mild COVID-19 (a few samples of this study predate the infection). Cell type and time point are not known. Both conserved end residues are part of each CDR3. D genes are given only for firm matches. Clone size is given for some rows only: seen once, a few or many times, or a class if the clone is expanded.

clone_size,d_call,v_call,j_call,cdr3_nt,cdr3_aa
.,.,TRBV4-1,TRBJ2-3,TGCGCCAGCAGCCAAGCCGTAATGGACACAGATACGCAGTATTTT,CASSQAVMDTDTQYF
few,TRBD1,TRBV9,TRBJ1-5,TGTGCCAGCAGCGTAGACCCGACAGGGCGGGGTCAGCCCCAGCATTTT,CASSVDPTGRGQPQHF
.,.,TRBV7-8,TRBJ1-4,TGTGCCAGCAGCTCCCCGGCGGGCAGGGGAAATGAAAAACTGTTTTTT,CASSSPAGRGNEKLFF
few,.,TRBV20-1,TRBJ2-5,TGCAGTGCTTTTCCTTCATTTGGCCCCGGAGAGACCCAGTACTTC,CSAFPSFGPGETQYF
.,.,TRBV11-2,TRBJ2-5,TGTGCCAGCAGCCCCCGGCCCCAGAGGGAAGAGACCCAGTACTTC,CASSPRPQREETQYF
few,.,TRBV6-6,TRBJ2-4,TGTGCCAGCAGTTATATGGAAAACATTCAGTACTTC,CASSYMENIQYF
few,.,TRBV7-3,TRBJ2-3,TGTGCCAGCAGACTACAGGGTTTCACAGATACGCAGTATTTT,CASRLQGFTDTQYF
.,.,TRBV4-1,TRBJ2-7,TGCGCCAGCAGCCCTAAATTAGGGGACTACGAGCAGTACTTC,CASSPKLGDYEQYF
.,.,TRBV7-7,TRBJ2-2,TGTGCTAGCAGTTACAGGGGGGGCACCGGGGAGCTGTTTTTT,CASSYRGGTGELFF
few,TRBD2,TRBV6-2/TRBV6-3,TRBJ2-1,TGTGCCACCCGACTAGCGGGGGCCGGCTACAATGAGCAGTTCTTC,CATRLAGAGYNEQFF
few,TRBD2,TRBV6-5,TRBJ2-7,TGTGCCAGCAGTTCCTATAGCGGGGGGTCCTACGAGCAGTACTTC,CASSSYSGGSYEQYF
.,TRBD1,TRBV12-3/TRBV12-4,TRBJ1-5,TGTGCCAGCAGTTCCAGGGGGGAACAGCCCCAGCATTTT,CASSSRGEQPQHF
.,.,TRBV29-1,TRBJ2-5,TGCAGCGTTGGAAGGGGACTGACTCAAGAGACCCAGTACTTC,CSVGRGLTQETQYF
few,TRBD2,TRBV27,TRBJ2-1,TGTGCCAGCAGTTTACCCCCCTGGAGCGGGAGGTACAATGAGCAGTTCTTC,CASSLPPWSGRYNEQFF
few,.,TRBV7-9,TRBJ2-5,TGTGCCAGCAGCCCCTTTCAGGCGACCCAGTACTTC,CASSPFQATQYF
.,.,TRBV6-2/TRBV6-3,TRBJ2-7,TGTGCCAGCGAGGGGGGGTACGAGCAGTACTTC,CASEGGYEQYF
.,TRBD2,TRBV10-3,TRBJ2-3,TGTGCCGCGATGACCGGGGGGACAGATACGCAGTATTTT,CAAMTGGTDTQYF
.,TRBD2,TRBV12-3/TRBV12-4,TRBJ2-5,TGTGCCAGCAGTTTACTAGCGGGGGAAGAGACCCAGTACTTC,CASSLLAGEETQYF
many,.,TRBV24-1,TRBJ2-3,TGTGCCACCAGTGGCAGGGACGGGACAGATACGCAGTATTTT,CATSGRDGTDTQYF
.,.,TRBV7-2,TRBJ1-5,TGTGCCAGCAGCTTAGGAGGCGAACGCCGTAATCAGCCCCAGCATTTT,CASSLGGERRNQPQHF
many,.,TRBV7-2,TRBJ2-3,TGTGCCAGCAGCTTAGCCCCAGGGAGCACAGATACGCAGTATTTT,CASSLAPGSTDTQYF
.,TRBD1,TRBV27,TRBJ1-5,TGTGCCAGCACAGGGGGCGGGGATCAGCCCCAGCATTTT,CASTGGGDQPQHF